These T cell receptor beta chains were read from a single sample in a study of T-cell memory formation after mild COVID-19. MiXCR, applied by TCRdb to the 5' RACE reads, yields one record per CDR3 protein. The table has hundreds of thousands of distinct CDR3 sequences, around 20% seen once. The sample taken for sequencing was PBMCs or a T cell subset sorted from them (not recorded which). These receptors all come from an adult woman who had mild COVID-19 (a few samples of this study predate the infection). Cell type and time point are not known. Both conserved end residues are part of each CDR3. A D gene is named only where the DNA matches it firmly. Size is stated for part of the rows, as once, few or many counts, or as a class when the clone is expanded.

d_gene	v_gene	abundance	j_gene	CDR3aa	CDR3nt
NA	TRBV6-6	NA	TRBJ2-1	CASTMGGGKNEQFF	TGTGCCAGCACTATGGGAGGGGGGAAGAATGAGCAGTTCTTC
NA	TRBV7-9	NA	TRBJ2-7	CASSLSGRARYF	TGTGCCAGCAGCTTATCGGGTAGGGCTCGGTACTTC
TRBD1	TRBV19	NA	TRBJ1-1	CASNPPGGNTEAFF	TGTGCCAGTAACCCCCCAGGGGGGAACACTGAAGCTTTCTTT
NA	TRBV4-2	NA	TRBJ2-1	CASSQDYSGRSYNEQFF	TGTGCCAGCAGCCAAGATTATAGCGGCCGCTCCTACAATGAGCAGTTCTTC
TRBD2	TRBV7-9	NA	TRBJ2-5	CASRESSGGETQYF	TGTGCCAGCAGGGAATCTAGCGGGGGAGAGACCCAGTACTTC
NA	TRBV29-1	NA	TRBJ2-5	CSVVGQNQETQYF	TGCAGCGTTGTGGGGCAGAACCAAGAGACCCAGTACTTC
NA	TRBV7-6	few	TRBJ2-7	CASSQLGVPYEQYF	TGTGCCAGCAGCCAACTAGGGGTACCCTACGAGCAGTACTTC
TRBD1	TRBV13	NA	TRBJ2-3	CASSFGTGGADTQYF	TGTGCCAGCAGCTTCGGGACAGGGGGCGCGGATACGCAGTATTTT
NA	TRBV6-2/TRBV6-3	NA	TRBJ1-1	CASSYSAGNTEAFF	TGTGCCAGCAGTTACTCCGCAGGGAACACTGAAGCTTTCTTT
NA	TRBV28	NA	TRBJ2-5	CASTSGGAAQETQYF	TGTGCCAGCACCTCAGGTGGGGCGGCCCAAGAGACCCAGTACTTC
TRBD1	TRBV5-1	few	TRBJ2-7	CASSRQGEGYEQYF	TGCGCCAGCAGCCGACAGGGGGAAGGGTACGAGCAGTACTTC
NA	TRBV12-3/TRBV12-4	few	TRBJ2-7	CASSPQPSLGRASEQYF	TGTGCCAGCAGTCCCCAACCTAGCTTGGGGCGGGCATCCGAGCAGTACTTC
TRBD2	TRBV25-1	few	TRBJ2-7	CATSGSRSSYEQYF	TGTGCCACTAGCGGGAGCCGAAGCTCCTACGAGCAGTACTTC
NA	TRBV9	few	TRBJ2-2	CASSPTGTVTGELFF	TGTGCCAGCAGCCCAACTGGGACCGTCACCGGGGAGCTGTTTTTT
NA	TRBV13	few	TRBJ2-7	CASSLGQTVKQYF	TGTGCCAGCAGCCTGGGGCAGACCGTAAAGCAGTACTTC
NA	TRBV6-2/TRBV6-3	many	TRBJ1-1	CASSYLGGNTEAFF	TGTGCCAGCAGTTACTTGGGAGGGAACACTGAAGCTTTCTTT
NA	TRBV9	NA	TRBJ1-1	CASSVGVAGEAFF	TGTGCCAGCAGCGTAGGAGTAGCTGGGGAAGCTTTCTTT
NA	TRBV25-1	few	TRBJ1-1	CASRVGTEAFF	TGTGCCAGTAGGGTCGGCACTGAAGCTTTCTTT
TRBD1	TRBV7-2	NA	TRBJ2-1	CASSFWDRVDYNEQFF	TGTGCCAGCAGCTTTTGGGACAGGGTCGACTACAATGAGCAGTTCTTC
NA	TRBV7-9	NA	TRBJ2-2	CASSPGGANTGELFF	TGTGCCAGCAGTCCTGGAGGGGCGAACACCGGGGAGCTGTTTTTT
TRBD1	TRBV19	NA	TRBJ2-7	CASRSQGANEQYF	TGTGCCAGTAGGAGCCAGGGGGCGAACGAGCAGTACTTC
NA	TRBV27	NA	TRBJ2-7	CASSLLRTEEQYF	TGTGCCAGCAGTCTCCTTCGGACCGAGGAGCAGTACTTC
TRBD1	TRBV6-6	few	TRBJ1-6	CASSYGTGINSPLHF	TGTGCCAGCAGTTACGGGACAGGAATTAATTCACCCCTCCACTTT
NA	TRBV7-6	few	TRBJ2-1	CASSLVKGWNEQFF	TGTGCCAGCAGCTTAGTAAAGGGTTGGAATGAGCAGTTCTTC
NA	TRBV7-9	NA	TRBJ2-7	CASSSDAARYEQYF	TGTGCCAGCAGCTCGGACGCGGCCCGCTACGAGCAGTACTTC
NA	TRBV30	NA	TRBJ2-3	CAWSLDNADTQYF	TGTGCCTGGAGTCTGGACAATGCAGATACGCAGTATTTT
NA	TRBV5-5	NA	TRBJ2-7	CASSKRQTEPFTEQYF	TGTGCCAGCAGCAAACGACAGACCGAGCCCTTTACGGAGCAGTACTTC
TRBD1	TRBV10-3	few	TRBJ2-7	CAISNRGLNEQYF	TGTGCCATCAGCAACAGGGGGCTCAACGAGCAGTACTTC
NA	TRBV4-1	few	TRBJ1-4	CASSQGTAPNEKLFF	TGCGCCAGCAGCCAAGGGACAGCGCCTAATGAAAAACTGTTTTTT
NA	TRBV5-1	few	TRBJ2-5	CASSLEQGNVGTQYF	TGCGCCAGCAGCTTGGAGCAGGGGAATGTGGGGACCCAGTACTTC
NA	TRBV15	many	TRBJ1-4	CATSRDFGRGEKLFF	TGTGCCACCAGCAGAGATTTTGGGCGCGGTGAAAAACTGTTTTTT
NA	TRBV29-1	few	TRBJ2-3	CSVERDRGEYF	TGCAGCGTTGAGCGGGACAGAGGGGAGTATTTT
NA	TRBV14	few	TRBJ1-1	CASSWDPMGTEAFF	TGTGCCAGCAGCTGGGACCCAATGGGCACTGAAGCTTTCTTT
TRBD1	TRBV6-2/TRBV6-3	many	TRBJ2-1	CASSYSDRERQFF	TGTGCCAGCAGTTACTCGGACAGGGAAAGGCAGTTCTTC
NA	TRBV20-1	NA	TRBJ2-7	CSAKDGVLSYEQYF	TGCAGTGCTAAGGACGGGGTCCTTTCCTACGAGCAGTACTTC
NA	TRBV7-9	many	TRBJ2-3	CASSSSGPPRYF	TGTGCCAGCAGCTCAAGCGGACCGCCGCGGTATTTT
NA	TRBV7-8	NA	TRBJ2-6	CASSLEWWKGTANVLTF	TGTGCCAGCAGCTTAGAGTGGTGGAAGGGAACGGCCAACGTCCTGACTTTC
TRBD1	TRBV10-3	NA	TRBJ1-1	CAVGQGGRTEAFF	TGTGCCGTTGGACAGGGAGGTAGGACTGAAGCTTTCTTT
NA	TRBV25-1	NA	TRBJ2-6	CASSDPGSGANVLTF	TGTGCCAGCAGTGACCCCGGGTCTGGGGCCAACGTCCTGACTTTC
NA	TRBV30	few	TRBJ1-5	CAWSGGADNQPQHF	TGTGCCTGGAGTGGGGGGGCCGACAATCAGCCCCAGCATTTT
NA	TRBV29-1	NA	TRBJ1-1	CSVDGLNTEAFF	TGCAGCGTTGATGGGTTGAACACTGAAGCTTTCTTT
NA	TRBV6-5	few	TRBJ1-2	CASSSTPKLNYGYTF	TGTGCCAGCAGTTCAACTCCAAAATTGAACTATGGCTACACCTTC
NA	TRBV7-6	few	TRBJ1-1	CASSLAQTVNTEAFF	TGTGCCAGCAGCTTAGCCCAGACAGTGAACACTGAAGCTTTCTTT
TRBD2	TRBV11-2	NA	TRBJ2-1	CASSLAGLAGAGDEQFF	TGTGCCAGCAGCTTAGCCGGCCTAGCGGGAGCGGGCGATGAGCAGTTCTTC
NA	TRBV24-1	NA	TRBJ1-2	CATSDSGVYGYTF	TGTGCCACCAGTGATTCAGGGGTCTATGGCTACACCTTC
NA	TRBV7-9	NA	TRBJ2-2	CASSSTTGAGELFF	TGTGCCAGCAGCTCAACTACAGGTGCCGGGGAGCTGTTTTTT
TRBD2	TRBV24-1	many	TRBJ2-1	CATSDPGTSGRNRNEQFF	TGTGCCACCAGTGATCCCGGGACTAGCGGGAGGAATCGAAATGAGCAGTTCTTC
NA	TRBV5-6	few	TRBJ2-5	CASSSRSGETQYF	TGTGCCAGCAGCTCGCGAAGCGGAGAGACCCAGTACTTC
TRBD2	TRBV7-7	NA	TRBJ2-1	CASSLAWTSGYNEQFF	TGTGCTAGCAGCTTAGCGTGGACTAGCGGATACAATGAGCAGTTCTTC
NA	TRBV2	many	TRBJ1-4	CASSAGRIYEKLFF	TGTGCCAGCAGTGCAGGGAGGATTTACGAAAAACTGTTTTTT
NA	TRBV7-9	few	TRBJ2-7	CASSSGTVTASYEQYF	TGTGCCAGCAGTTCGGGCACCGTGACGGCTTCCTACGAGCAGTACTTC
TRBD1	TRBV5-1	NA	TRBJ2-1	CASSLQQGVSYNEQFF	TGCGCCAGCAGCTTACAGCAGGGGGTCTCCTACAATGAGCAGTTCTTC